This T cell receptor beta chain was sequenced for a study of blood T cell repertoires in COVID-19. Study background: PBMCs, B-cell-depleted T cells, or T cells provided the cDNA or gDNA that made up the material.

Seattle enrolled patients during active infection and tracked them longitudinally. This clone appeared a single time. The CDR3 sequence is 15 residues long. The junction had 12 bases not matched to a gene; V was cut back by 6 bases and J by 6 bases. The germline V gene encodes CDR1 LNHDA and CDR2 SQIVND (reference sequence). In the original analysis: Reference gene primer amplification gave nucleated cell count estimates. The repertoire was sequenced with immunoSEQ multiplex PCR; TCRdb's copy has only in-frame clones and lacks some. D and trimming come from the DNA, and the V and J calls and clone size come from that table. The sample consists of 350,000 or so clones, about 90% of them appearing once.

The chain joins TRBV19 to TRBJ1-2, with 8 positions matching TRBD1. Material: peripheral blood. This receptor was identified in a woman between 25 and 40 years old with COVID-19, enrolled during active disease. CDR3 bases: TGTGCCAGTAGCGCACCGGGACAGGAGGGGCATGGCTACACCTTC. Amino acids: CASSAPGQEGHGYTF. The variable domain in full, completed from reference TRBV19 and TRBJ1-2, reads DGGITQSPKYLFRKEGQNVTLSCEQNLNHDAMYWYRQDPGQGLRLIYYSQIVNDFQKGDIAEGYSVSREKKESFPLTVTSAQKNPTAFYLCASSAPGQEGHGYTFGSGTRLTVV.